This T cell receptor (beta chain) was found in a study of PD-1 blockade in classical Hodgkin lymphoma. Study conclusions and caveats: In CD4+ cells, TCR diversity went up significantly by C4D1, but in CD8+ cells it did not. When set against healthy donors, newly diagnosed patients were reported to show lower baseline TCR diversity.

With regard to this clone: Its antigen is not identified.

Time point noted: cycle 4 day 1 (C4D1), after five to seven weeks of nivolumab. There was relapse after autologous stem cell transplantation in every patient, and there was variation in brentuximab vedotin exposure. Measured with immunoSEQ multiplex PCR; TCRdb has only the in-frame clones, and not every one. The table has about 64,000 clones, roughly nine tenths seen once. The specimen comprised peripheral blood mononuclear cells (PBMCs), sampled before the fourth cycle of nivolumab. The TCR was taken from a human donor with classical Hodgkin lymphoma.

The CDR3 is CASGSANQPQHF. CDR3 nucleotides: TGTGCCAGTGGGTCCGCTAATCAGCCCCAGCATTTT. This chain joins TRBV27 and TRBJ1-5; the D is unclear. Looked up from germline, CDR1 is MNHEY and CDR2 is SMNVEV (reference sequence). V was cut by 9 bases and J by 4 bases, with 10 bases left in between. This CDR3 has 12 residues.